The 10 T cell receptor beta chains presented below share a single source sample, sequenced in a study of CD8+ T cells in alopecia areata. The authors extracted RNA and reverse transcribed it into cDNA as the sequencing template. TCRdb's copy holds only in-frame clones and misses some; the assay was immunoSEQ multiplex PCR. The table lists tens of thousands of clones, under 75% of them singletons. Source: CD8+ T cells sorted from blood, taken at week 0. The receptor set was obtained from a human donor with alopecia areata.

This chain joins TRBV6-5 and TRBJ2-1; possibly TRBD2 for D (6 bases). CDR3 length: 15 residues. The V gene lost 4 bases and the J gene lost 4 bases, with 14 bases spanning the gap. Germline-derived CDR1 and CDR2 are MNHEY and SVGAGI. CDR3 in amino acids: CASSFLAVPYNEQFF. CDR3 nucleotide sequence: TGTGCCAGCAGTTTTTTAGCGGTTCCTTACAATGAGCAGTTCTTC.

The V and J genes are TRBV5-4 and TRBJ2-7, with TRBD2 identical over 8 bases. CDR1 is SGHNT and CDR2 is YYREEE in the germline V gene (reference sequence). V was pared by 0 bases and J by 5 bases, with 4 bases of the junction left unmatched. This CDR3 comprises 14 residues. The CDR3 spells CASSLAGSGDEQYF. CDR3 sequence (DNA): TGTGCCAGCAGCTTGGCTGGTAGCGGGGACGAGCAGTACTTC.

The sample holds one count of this clone. The CDR3 protein is CASSSDREYGYTF. For the CDR3, the DNA is TGTGCCAGCAGCTCCGACAGAGAGTATGGCTACACCTTC. This chain joins TRBV13 and TRBJ1-2; TRBD1 is a possible D gene (5 bases). Trimming left V 4 bases short and J 5 bases short, with 11 bases between. The CDR3 is made up of 13 amino acids. Germline V gives CDR1 PRHDT, CDR2 FYEKMQ (reference sequence).

The chain carries TRBV7-2 and TRBJ1-1; D is unresolved. The germline V gene encodes CDR1 SGHTA and CDR2 FQGNSA. V was trimmed by 3 bases and J by 8 bases, leaving 13 bases between them. The CDR3 is 13 amino acids. Written as DNA, the CDR3 is TGTGCCAGCAGCTTGCACAGTCTGACGGAAGCTTTCTTT. This translates into CASSLHSLTEAFF.

This clone was found once. V is TRBV29-1 and J is TRBJ1-1; D is uncertain. The germline gives CDR1 SQVTM, CDR2 ANQGSEA. Between the trimmed V and J ends, which lost 5 bases and 4 bases, there was a span of 11 bases. The CDR3 is made up of 12 amino acids. The CDR3 nucleotides are TGCAGCGTTAAGGAATTGGGCACTGAAGCTTTCTTT. Translation gives CSVKELGTEAFF.

This clone was found once. The chain has TRBV2 and TRBJ2-7, with 8 bases that match TRBD2. The junction had 5 bases not matched to a gene; V was cut back by 4 bases and J by 0 bases. Germline assignment: CDR1 SNHLY and CDR2 FYNNEI. This CDR3 is 15 amino acids long. The CDR3 loop reads CASSATSGSSYEQYF. The CDR3 DNA reads as TGTGCCAGCAGTGCCACTAGCGGTAGCTCCTACGAGCAGTACTTC. Full variable domain (outside the CDR3, taken from reference TRBV2 and TRBJ2-7): EPEVTQTPSHQVTQMGQEVILRCVPISNHLYFYWYRQILGQKVEFLVSFYNNEISEKSEIFDDQFSVERPDGSNFTLKIRSTKLEDSAMYFCASSATSGSSYEQYFGPGTRLTVT.

Written as DNA, the CDR3 is TGTGCCAGCAGCTTTTCTCCGACAGGGGTTGGGGAGACCCAGTACTTC. This encodes CASSFSPTGVGETQYF. The chain couples TRBV7-9 to TRBJ2-5, with 8 bases matching TRBD1. Trimming took 3 bases from V and 5 from J; bases not matched to a gene: 11. Germline V gene data show CDR1 as SEHNR and CDR2 as FQNEAQ (reference sequence). The CDR3 totals 16 residues.

A single count supports this clone. This rearrangement joins TRBV12-5 to TRBJ2-3; D remains ambiguous. The CDR3 loop spans 11 amino acids. CDR1 and CDR2 (germline): LGHNT, FRNRAP. The V end lost 6 bases, the J end lost 6 bases, and 7 bases lay between the germline ends. CDR3 loop: CASGVRDTQYF. The CDR3, as DNA: TGTGCTAGTGGGGTCAGGGATACGCAGTATTTT.

The chain recombines TRBV7-2 with TRBJ2-7, with D unclear. Trimming pared 1 base from V and 4 bases from J, leaving 8 bases between. Germline CDR1 and CDR2: SGHTA and FQGNSA. The CDR3 extends over 13 amino acids. This chain's CDR3 is CASSLELNYEQYF. The CDR3 DNA follows: TGTGCCAGCAGCTTAGAACTGAATTACGAGCAGTACTTC. The complete variable domain, with remaining parts taken from reference TRBV7-2 and TRBJ2-7, reads GAGVSQSPSNKVTEKGKDVELRCDPISGHTALYWYRQSLGQGLEFLIYFQGNSAPDKSGLPSDRFSAERTGGSVSTLTIQRTQQEDSAVYLCASSLELNYEQYFGPGTRLTVT.

This chain joins TRBV5-1 and TRBJ2-7, with a tentative D call TRBD2 (5 bases). CDR1 is SGHRS and CDR2 is YFSETQ in the germline V gene. The CDR3 totals 14 residues. V was shortened by 6 bases and J by 4 bases, with 17 bases between the two germline ends. CDR3 protein: CASTEGSGEYEQYF. The CDR3 coding sequence is TGCGCCAGCACTGAGGGAAGCGGCGAGTACGAGCAGTACTTC.